These 25 T cell receptor beta chains were all obtained from the same sample, sequenced in a study of cytomegalovirus exposure and HLA in healthy donors. PCR primers comprised 60 Vbeta and 13 Jbeta primers. Repertoires were generated with immunoSEQ multiplex PCR, while TCRdb's copy carries only in-frame clones and drops some. The table lists some 120,000 clones, about 81% of them singletons. The specimen was PBMCs. Every receptor here comes from a woman aged 40 to 50 in good health and CMV-seropositive.

This chain links TRBV6-6 with TRBJ1-1, with TRBD1 as a possible D gene (6 bases). Germline CDR1 MNHNY, CDR2 SVGAGI (reference sequence). Trimming cost V 2 bases and J 7 bases, with 8 bases left between them. CDR3 length: 12 residues. CDR3 coding DNA: TGTGCCAGCAGTTACAGGGGGAATGAAGCTTTCTTT. It yields the protein CASSYRGNEAFF.

The rearrangement joins TRBV28 to TRBJ1-2; D might be TRBD1 (5 bases). V shed 3 bases and J shed 4 bases, with 9 bases lying between them. This CDR3 has 13 residues. CDR1 and CDR2 from the germline V gene are MDHEN and SYDVKM. The CDR3, as DNA: TGTGCCAGCAGTTTTCGGGGGACCTATGGCTACACCTTC. It translates to CASSFRGTYGYTF.

This clone turned up a few times. This chain links TRBV27 with TRBJ1-5; maybe TRBD1 (6 bases). The V end was cut by 2 bases, the J end by 7 bases, with 12 bases between. This CDR3 comprises 14 residues. From germline, CDR1 is MNHEY and CDR2 SMNVEV (reference sequence). CDR3 sequence: CASSLTGIKQPQHF. CDR3 DNA sequence: TGTGCCAGCAGTTTAACAGGGATTAAGCAGCCCCAGCATTTT.

V and J are TRBV30 and TRBJ1-3, with D tentatively TRBD1 (5 bases). This CDR3 region has 16 residues. CDR1 is GTSNPN, CDR2 SVGIG, per germline (reference sequence). V was trimmed by 7 bases and J by 0 bases, leaving 19 bases between them. As DNA, the CDR3 is TGTGCCTACCCGGCGGGGGGTGCCTCCTCTGGAAACACCATATATTTT. Its protein is CAYPAGGASSGNTIYF.

This clone was counted many times. The chain employs TRBV4-3 and TRBJ1-4; D gene unclear. Trimming removed 0 bases at V and 2 bases at J, with 13 bases between. The CDR3 extends over 17 amino acids. Germline-derived CDR1 and CDR2 are LGHNA and YSLEER. CDR3 amino acids: CASSQDRTIRTNEKLFF. The CDR3 DNA follows: TGCGCCAGCAGCCAAGACCGGACTATCAGGACTAATGAAAAACTGTTTTTT.

This clone was counted at least ten times. The chain links TRBV7-9 to TRBJ1-1; D uncertain. The V gene lost 5 bases and the J gene lost 0 bases, with 19 bases spanning the gap. Germline-derived CDR1 and CDR2 are SEHNR and FQNEAQ (reference sequence). The CDR3 sequence is 17 residues long. CDR3 sequence: CASSLGSGTGLNTEAFF. The DNA of the CDR3 is TGTGCCAGCAGCCTGGGGTCGGGAACGGGTTTGAACACTGAAGCTTTCTTT.

The J gene is TRBJ2-7, the V gene TRBV6-1; possibly TRBD2 for D (5 bases). Germline-derived CDR1 and CDR2 are MNHNS and SASEGT. V shed 7 bases and J shed 3 bases, with 7 bases lying between them. The CDR3 has 11 residues. As DNA, the CDR3 is TGTGCCAGCAACGGGAACTACGAGCAGTACTTC. Amino acid sequence: CASNGNYEQYF.

The chain has TRBV29-1 and TRBJ2-7; TRBD1 matches at 11 bases. V lost 7 bases to trimming and J lost 9 bases; unmatched junction nucleotides: 8. The CDR3 contains 12 residues. CDR1 is SQVTM, CDR2 ANQGSEA, per germline. The CDR3 DNA reads TGCAGCGCTTCGGGACAGGGGGTTGGGCAGTACTTC. Translation gives CSASGQGVGQYF.

V and J are TRBV5-1 and TRBJ2-3, with D unclear. V lost 4 bases and J 2 bases, leaving 11 bases between the germline ends. Germline V gene data show CDR1 as SGHRS and CDR2 as YFSETQ. The CDR3 loop spans 14 amino acids. CDR3 in amino acids: CASSERSSTDTQYF. DNA of the CDR3: TGCGCCAGCAGCGAGCGTTCCTCCACAGATACGCAGTATTTT.

In this sample, this clone turned up a few times. The chain recombines TRBV6-5 with TRBJ2-7, with 7 bases lining up with TRBD1. Germline CDR1 and CDR2: MNHEY and SVGAGI. V gave up 7 bases and J gave up 0 bases; unmatched junction bases: 3. The CDR3 loop spans 13 amino acids. The CDR3 nucleotides read TGTGCCAGCATCCGGGACAGCTCCTACGAGCAGTACTTC. Its translation is CASIRDSSYEQYF.

V and J are TRBV30 and TRBJ2-3; D possibly corresponds to TRBD1 (5 bases). V gave up 2 bases and J gave up 1 base, with 22 bases separating them. Germline CDR1 reads GTSNPN; CDR2 reads SVGIG (reference sequence). The CDR3 has 18 amino acids. DNA for the CDR3: TGTGCCTGGAGTCCTACAGGTTTTCTCCATCTTTGCACAGATACGCAGTATTTT. Translating it yields CAWSPTGFLHLCTDTQYF.

The CDR3 DNA follows: TGCAGCGTTGGGACCGGGACAGGGGTGTACGAGCAGTACTTC. Translation gives CSVGTGTGVYEQYF. The gene calls are TRBV29-1 and TRBJ2-7; 10 bases fit TRBD1. V was pared by 4 bases and J by 4 bases, with 7 bases of the junction left unmatched. Per the germline V gene, CDR1 is SQVTM and CDR2 is ANQGSEA. This CDR3 region has 14 residues.

This chain uses TRBV11-2 with TRBJ2-3; 7 bases align to TRBD2. This CDR3 contains 15 residues. V trimming: 2 bases; J trimming: 4 bases; junction bases outside the gene matches: 6. Germline V lookup: CDR1 SGHAT, CDR2 FQNNGV. The CDR3 reads CASSLNAGAADTQYF. The CDR3 bases are TGTGCCAGCAGCTTAAACGCGGGAGCAGCAGATACGCAGTATTTT.

This clone has just a few counts. Compared with germline, one end of the junction differs, possibly owing to a read error. This chain uses TRBV2 with TRBJ2-5, with D perhaps TRBD2 (6 bases). Germline V gene sequence: CDR1 SNHLY, CDR2 FYNNEI. This CDR3 contains 13 residues. The CDR3 reads CASRPGTQGTQYF. CDR3 in DNA: TGTGCCAGCAGGCCCGGGACTCAAGGGACCCAGTACTTC.

The chain employs TRBV6-5 and TRBJ2-5, with D possibly matching TRBD1 (7 bases). The J call may be in error: the DNA end matches TRBJ2-7 better. The CDR3 runs to 12 residues. Germline V gives CDR1 MNHEY, CDR2 SVGAGI. The CDR3 DNA sequence: TGTGCCAGCAGCAGGGGGACTTACGAGCAGTACTTC. This translates into CASSRGTYEQYF.

The V gene is TRBV10-3, the J gene TRBJ1-2; 9 nucleotides align to TRBD1. This CDR3 region has 16 residues. Per germline, CDR1 ENHRY and CDR2 SYGVKD. Trimming cost V 7 bases and J 6 bases; bases outside gene matches: 15. CDR3 in amino acids: CAINAYQTGGTNGYTF. The CDR3 bases are TGTGCCATCAACGCGTACCAGACAGGGGGTACGAATGGCTACACCTTC.

The V call is TRBV11-2, the J call TRBJ1-1; D gene ambiguous. The CDR3 loop spans 13 amino acids. Germline loops: CDR1 SGHAT, CDR2 FQNNGV. V lost 3 bases to trimming and J lost 4 bases, with 9 bases between them. The DNA of the CDR3 is TGTGCCAGCAGCTTCCACGGCGGCACTGAAGCTTTCTTT. It codes for CASSFHGGTEAFF.

The chain is built from TRBV13 and TRBJ2-7; perhaps TRBD1 as D (5 bases). The CDR3 covers 13 residues. CDR1 and CDR2 (germline): PRHDT, FYEKMQ (reference sequence). Trimming cost V 5 bases and J 1 base, with 9 bases left between them. The CDR3 sequence is CASSQQVSYEQYF. The CDR3 DNA is TGTGCCAGCAGCCAACAGGTATCCTACGAGCAGTACTTC.

The chain couples TRBV7-3 to TRBJ2-1, with TRBD2 matching over 13 bases. Looked up from germline, CDR1 is SGHTA and CDR2 is FQGTGA. The CDR3 contains 16 residues. The V and J ends lost 5 bases and 5 bases, in that order; junction bases with no gene match: 6. CDR3 sequence reads: CASSDGGTSGNNEQFF. Written as DNA, the CDR3 is TGTGCCAGCAGCGACGGCGGGACTAGCGGGAACAATGAGCAGTTCTTC. The complete variable domain, with remaining parts taken from reference TRBV7-3 and TRBJ2-1, reads GAGVSQTPSNKVTEKGKYVELRCDPISGHTALYWYRQSLGQGPEFLIYFQGTGAADDSGLPNDRFFAVRPEGSVSTLKIQRTERGDSAVYLCASSDGGTSGNNEQFFGPGTRLTVL.

CDR3 coding DNA: TGTGCCACCAGCCACCGGGACAGGGCCTATTCACCCCTCCACTTT. Protein product: CATSHRDRAYSPLHF. The V gene is TRBV15, the J gene TRBJ1-6; 9 bases line up with TRBD1. The CDR3 spans 15 residues. Germline values: CDR1 LNHNV, CDR2 YYDKDF (reference sequence). The V gene end was trimmed by 5 bases and the J gene end by 8 bases; junction bases not matched to a gene: 7.

This clone has just a few counts. V is TRBV27 and J is TRBJ2-6; possible D gene TRBD2, 5 bases. The CDR3 extends over 16 amino acids. Between the trimmed V and J ends, which lost 6 bases and 4 bases, there was a span of 16 bases. Germline V gene lookup returns CDR1 MNHEY and CDR2 SMNVEV (reference sequence). CDR3 DNA sequence: TGTGCCAGCAGCTTACGGGGTGGGGTCGGGGCCAACGTCCTGACTTTC. Amino acids: CASSLRGGVGANVLTF.

The chain has TRBV6-5 and TRBJ2-2; unclear D gene. The germline V gene has CDR1 MNHEY and CDR2 SVGAGI. The germline V and J ends were trimmed by 2 bases and 6 bases, with 4 bases remaining between them. CDR3 size: 12 residues. CDR3: CASSYLSGELFF. The CDR3 DNA is TGTGCCAGCAGTTACCTTTCCGGGGAGCTGTTTTTT.

The chain uses TRBV27 and TRBJ2-1; TRBD1 matches 7 bases. V was clipped by 5 bases and J by 9 bases; unmatched bases: 16. In germline, CDR1 is MNHEY, CDR2 SMNVEV (reference sequence). CDR3 size: 16 residues. The CDR3 loop reads CASSTYRGPLLGEQFF. In nucleotides, the CDR3 is TGTGCCAGCAGTACCTACAGGGGTCCCCTTTTGGGTGAGCAGTTCTTC.

The sample holds one count of this clone. The chain has TRBV4-3 and TRBJ2-5; 13 bases agree with TRBD2. The CDR3 spans 16 residues. Germline V gene lookup returns CDR1 LGHNA and CDR2 YSLEER. Unmatched junction bases numbered 4, after V lost 2 bases and J lost 4 bases. The CDR3 DNA reads as TGCGCCAGCAGCCAACGGACTAGCGGGGGTGGAGAGACCCAGTACTTC. It specifies CASSQRTSGGGETQYF.

The gene calls are TRBV5-1 and TRBJ1-6, with unresolved D. Germline CDR1 reads SGHRS; CDR2 reads YFSETQ. The germline V and J ends were trimmed by 4 bases and 2 bases, with 16 bases remaining between them. The CDR3 is 17 residues long. The CDR3 loop reads CASSPDPPGTYNSPLHF. The CDR3 nucleotides read TGCGCCAGCAGCCCCGACCCGCCCGGGACCTATAATTCACCCCTCCACTTT.